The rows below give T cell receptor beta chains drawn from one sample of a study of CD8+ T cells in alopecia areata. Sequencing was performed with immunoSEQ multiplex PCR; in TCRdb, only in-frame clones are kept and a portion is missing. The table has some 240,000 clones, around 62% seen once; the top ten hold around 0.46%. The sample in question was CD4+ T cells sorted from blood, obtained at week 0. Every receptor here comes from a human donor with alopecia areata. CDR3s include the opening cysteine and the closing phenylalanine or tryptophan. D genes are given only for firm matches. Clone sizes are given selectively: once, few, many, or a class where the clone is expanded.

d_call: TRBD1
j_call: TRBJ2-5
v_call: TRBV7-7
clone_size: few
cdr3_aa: CASSSRTGGGETQYF
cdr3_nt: TGTGCTAGCAGCTCCCGGACAGGGGGCGGCGAGACCCAGTACTTC

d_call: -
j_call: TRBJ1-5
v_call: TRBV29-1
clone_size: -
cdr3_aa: CSVQYSNQPQHF
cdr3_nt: TGCAGCGTACAGTATAGCAATCAGCCCCAGCATTTT

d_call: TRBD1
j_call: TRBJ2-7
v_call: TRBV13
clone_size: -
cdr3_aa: CASSLGTAYEQYF
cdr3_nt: TGTGCCAGCAGCCTCGGGACAGCCTACGAGCAGTACTTC

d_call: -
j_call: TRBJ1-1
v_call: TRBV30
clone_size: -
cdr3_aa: CAWSVRLPVEAFF
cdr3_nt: TGTGCCTGGAGTGTCCGGTTACCCGTTGAAGCTTTCTTT

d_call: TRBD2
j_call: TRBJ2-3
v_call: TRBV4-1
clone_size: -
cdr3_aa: CASSQGSLAPRTDTQYF
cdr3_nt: TGCGCCAGCAGCCAGGGGTCACTAGCGCCCCGCACAGATACGCAGTATTTT

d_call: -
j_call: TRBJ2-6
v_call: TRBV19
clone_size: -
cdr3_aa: CASRNRAGANVLTF
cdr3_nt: TGTGCCAGTAGAAACAGGGCTGGGGCCAACGTCCTGACTTTC

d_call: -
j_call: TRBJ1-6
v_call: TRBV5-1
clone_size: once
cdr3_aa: CASSLENSPLHF
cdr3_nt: TGCGCCAGCAGCTTGGAGAATTCACCCCTCCACTTT

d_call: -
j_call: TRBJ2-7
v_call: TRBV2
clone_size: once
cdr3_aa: CASRMLGATDEQYF
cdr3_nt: TGTGCCAGCCGCATGCTGGGGGCGACGGACGAGCAGTACTTC

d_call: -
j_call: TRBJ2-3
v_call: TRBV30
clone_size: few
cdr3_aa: CAWSRRGGPSDTQYF
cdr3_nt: TGTGCCTGGAGTCGTCGAGGGGGGCCATCAGATACGCAGTATTTT

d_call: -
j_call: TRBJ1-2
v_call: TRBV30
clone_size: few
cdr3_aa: CAWSSQGNGYTF
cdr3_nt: TGTGCCTGGAGTTCCCAAGGGAATGGCTACACCTTC

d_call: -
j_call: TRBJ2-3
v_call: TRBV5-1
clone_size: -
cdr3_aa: CASSLGQNTDTQYF
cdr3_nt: TGCGCCAGCAGCTTGGGACAGAACACAGATACGCAGTATTTT

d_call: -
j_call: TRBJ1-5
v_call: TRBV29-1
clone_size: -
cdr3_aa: CSVGPGGNQPQHF
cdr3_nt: TGCAGCGTTGGCCCTGGGGGCAATCAGCCCCAGCATTTT

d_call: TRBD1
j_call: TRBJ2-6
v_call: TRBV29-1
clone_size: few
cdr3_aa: CSVQGARGANVLTF
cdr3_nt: TGCAGCGTGCAGGGGGCGAGGGGGGCCAACGTCCTGACTTTC

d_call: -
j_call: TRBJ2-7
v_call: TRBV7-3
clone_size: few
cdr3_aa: CASSQDSGEQYF
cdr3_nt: TGTGCCAGCAGCCAGGATTCGGGCGAGCAGTACTTC

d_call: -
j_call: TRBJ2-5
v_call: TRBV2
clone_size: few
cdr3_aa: CASSGETQYF
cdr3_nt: TGTGCCAGCAGTGGTGAGACCCAGTACTTC

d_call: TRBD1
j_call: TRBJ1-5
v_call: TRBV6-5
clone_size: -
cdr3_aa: CASSYEKQGGNQPQHF
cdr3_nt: TGTGCCAGCAGTTACGAGAAGCAGGGGGGCAATCAGCCCCAGCATTTT

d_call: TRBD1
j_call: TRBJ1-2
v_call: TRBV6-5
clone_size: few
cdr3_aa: CASRRGTGSYGYTF
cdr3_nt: TGTGCCAGCAGAAGAGGGACAGGGAGCTATGGCTACACCTTC

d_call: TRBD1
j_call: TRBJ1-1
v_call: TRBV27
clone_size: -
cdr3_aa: CASSPGQRTEAFF
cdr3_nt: TGTGCCAGCAGCCCGGGACAGCGCACTGAAGCTTTCTTT

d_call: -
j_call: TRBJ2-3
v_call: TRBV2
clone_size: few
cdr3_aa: CASSEVRWTPSTDTQYF
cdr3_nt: TGTGCCAGCAGTGAAGTGCGCTGGACCCCTAGCACAGATACGCAGTATTTT

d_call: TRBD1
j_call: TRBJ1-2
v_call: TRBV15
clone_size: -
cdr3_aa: CATSRDRGGYTF
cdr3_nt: TGTGCCACCAGCAGGGACAGGGGTGGCTACACCTTC

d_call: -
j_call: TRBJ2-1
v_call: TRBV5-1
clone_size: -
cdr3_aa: CASSPSINNEQFF
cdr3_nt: TGCGCCAGCAGCCCCTCTATAAACAATGAGCAGTTCTTC

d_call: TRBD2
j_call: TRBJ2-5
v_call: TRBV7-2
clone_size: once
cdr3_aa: CASSSGLAGGTQYF
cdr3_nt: TGTGCCAGCAGCTCCGGACTAGCGGGGGGGACCCAGTACTTC

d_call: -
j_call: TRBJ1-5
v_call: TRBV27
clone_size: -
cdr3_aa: CASSLLGSNQPQHF
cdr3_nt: TGTGCCAGCAGTTTATTGGGCAGCAATCAGCCCCAGCATTTT

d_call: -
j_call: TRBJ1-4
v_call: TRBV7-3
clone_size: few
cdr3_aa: CASSAVGGSEKLFF
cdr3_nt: TGTGCCAGCAGCGCAGTCGGTGGGTCCGAAAAACTGTTTTTT

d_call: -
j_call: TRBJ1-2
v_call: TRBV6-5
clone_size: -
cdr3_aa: CASKRPQGYGYTF
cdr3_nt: TGTGCCAGCAAGCGGCCGCAGGGGTATGGCTACACCTTC

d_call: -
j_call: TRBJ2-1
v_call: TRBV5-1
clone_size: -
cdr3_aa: CASSLGGQPDHEQFF
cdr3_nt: TGCGCCAGCAGCTTGGGTGGACAGCCCGACCATGAGCAGTTCTTC

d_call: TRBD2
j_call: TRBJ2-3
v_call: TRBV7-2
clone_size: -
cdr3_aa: CASSSTLAGGGGTQYF
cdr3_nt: TGTGCCAGCAGCTCGACCTTAGCGGGAGGAGGAGGTACGCAGTATTTT

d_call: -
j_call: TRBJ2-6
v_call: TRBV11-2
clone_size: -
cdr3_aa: CASSLTLTGANVLTF
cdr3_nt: TGTGCCAGCAGCTTAACCCTAACGGGGGCCAACGTCCTGACTTTC

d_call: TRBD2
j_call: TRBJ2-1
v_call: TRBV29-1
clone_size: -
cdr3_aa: CSVPAYGTSVYNEQFF
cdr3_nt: TGCAGCGTCCCGGCCTACGGGACTAGCGTGTACAATGAGCAGTTCTTC

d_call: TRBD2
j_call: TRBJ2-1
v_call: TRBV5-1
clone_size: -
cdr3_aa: CASSKTSGRVTVHEQFF
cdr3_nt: TGCGCCAGCAGCAAGACTAGCGGGAGGGTGACCGTTCATGAGCAGTTCTTC

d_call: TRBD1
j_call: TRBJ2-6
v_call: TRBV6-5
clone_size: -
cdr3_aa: CASSYRSRVQGVVLTF
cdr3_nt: TGTGCCAGCAGTTACCGGTCCCGGGTACAGGGGGTCGTCCTGACTTTC

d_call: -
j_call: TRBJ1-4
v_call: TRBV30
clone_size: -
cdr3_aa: CAWTGGLAGEKLFF
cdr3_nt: TGTGCCTGGACCGGGGGTCTTGCAGGAGAAAAACTGTTTTTT

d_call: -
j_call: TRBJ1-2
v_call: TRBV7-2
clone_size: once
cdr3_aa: CASSHTFNYGYTF
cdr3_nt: TGTGCCAGCAGCCATACTTTTAACTATGGCTACACCTTC

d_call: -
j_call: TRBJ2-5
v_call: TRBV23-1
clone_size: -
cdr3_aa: CASIQGGEEETQYF
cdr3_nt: TGCGCCAGCATCCAAGGGGGGGAGGAAGAGACCCAGTACTTC

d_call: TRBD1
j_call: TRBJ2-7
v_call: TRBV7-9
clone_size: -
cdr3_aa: CASSEQGTAYEQYF
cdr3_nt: TGTGCCAGCAGCGAACAAGGGACAGCCTACGAGCAGTACTTC

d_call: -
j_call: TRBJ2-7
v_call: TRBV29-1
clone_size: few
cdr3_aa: CSVAGPSGEQYF
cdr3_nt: TGCAGCGTTGCCGGACCGTCGGGCGAGCAGTACTTC

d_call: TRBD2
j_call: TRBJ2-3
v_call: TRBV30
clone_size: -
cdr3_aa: CAWSNSKLAGAYTDTQYF
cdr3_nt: TGTGCCTGGAGTAATTCGAAACTAGCGGGAGCTTATACAGATACGCAGTATTTT

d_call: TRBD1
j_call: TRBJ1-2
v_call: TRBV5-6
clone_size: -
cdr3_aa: CASSRRTGVSYGYTF
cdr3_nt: TGTGCCAGCAGCCGACGCACAGGGGTGAGCTATGGCTACACCTTC

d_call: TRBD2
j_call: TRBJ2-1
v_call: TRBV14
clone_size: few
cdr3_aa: CASSLFVAGRNEQFF
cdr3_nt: TGTGCCAGCAGCCTCTTCGTAGCGGGGAGGAATGAGCAGTTCTTC

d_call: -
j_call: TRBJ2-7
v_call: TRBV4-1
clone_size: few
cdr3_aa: CASSQDQGTEQYF
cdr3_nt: TGCGCCAGCAGCCAAGACCAGGGGACCGAGCAGTACTTC

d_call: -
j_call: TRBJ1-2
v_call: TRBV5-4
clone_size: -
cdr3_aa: CASSSTDRRGNGYTF
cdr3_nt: TGTGCCAGCAGCTCGACCGACAGGAGAGGAAATGGCTACACCTTC

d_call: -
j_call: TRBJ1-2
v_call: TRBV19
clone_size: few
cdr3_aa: CASSFRDGYTF
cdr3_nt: TGTGCCAGTAGTTTCAGGGACGGCTACACCTTC

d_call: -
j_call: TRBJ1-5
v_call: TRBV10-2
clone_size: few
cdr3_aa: CASSPSDVGQPQHF
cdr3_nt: TGCGCCAGCAGCCCTTCGGACGTGGGTCAGCCCCAGCATTTT

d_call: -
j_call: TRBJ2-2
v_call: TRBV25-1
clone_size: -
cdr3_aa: CASRVEQGLPNTGELFF
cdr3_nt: TGTGCCAGCAGGGTTGAACAGGGACTACCGAACACCGGGGAGCTGTTTTTT

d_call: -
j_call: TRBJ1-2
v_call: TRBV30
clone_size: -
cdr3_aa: CAWSVFYGYTF
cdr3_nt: TGTGCCTGGAGTGTATTCTATGGCTACACCTTC

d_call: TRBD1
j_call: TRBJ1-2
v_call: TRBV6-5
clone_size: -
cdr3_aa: CASSYQGQGIGYTF
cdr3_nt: TGTGCCAGCAGTTACCAGGGACAGGGAATCGGCTACACCTTC

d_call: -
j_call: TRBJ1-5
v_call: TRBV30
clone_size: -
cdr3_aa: CAWSRQTGQPQHF
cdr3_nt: TGTGCCTGGAGTAGACAAACGGGGCAGCCCCAGCATTTT

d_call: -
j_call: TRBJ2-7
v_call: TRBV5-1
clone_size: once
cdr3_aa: CASSSDRAEQYF
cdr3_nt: TGCGCCAGCAGCTCCGACAGAGCCGAGCAGTACTTC